The 20 T cell receptor beta chains below come from one sample, sequenced in a study of early T cells in non-severe SARS-CoV-2 infection. TCRdb itself ran the 5' RACE reads through MiXCR, one entry per CDR3 protein. The table includes tens of thousands of distinct CDR3 sequences, 7.7% detected once. The starting material was whole blood, obtained at baseline. All receptors derive from an adult who was a healthcare worker with PCR-confirmed SARS-CoV-2 infection or an uninfected control (not recorded which).

This clonotype was seen ten or more times. CDR3 nucleotide sequence: TGTGCCAGCAGCAAAGATTGGGGGGAGCAGTACTTC. This gives the protein CASSKDWGEQYF. The rearrangement uses TRBV21-1 and TRBJ2-7; the D call in the table, TRBD1, was not verified against the DNA. TRBV21-1 is an annotated pseudogene. This CDR3 spans 12 amino acids.

There are many counts of this clonotype. The rearrangement links TRBV9 to TRBJ2-5; D might be TRBD1 or TRBD2, each matching 5 bases. V lost 3 bases and J 2 bases, leaving 11 bases between the germline ends. In germline, CDR1 is SGDLS, CDR2 YYNGEE. This CDR3 is 14 amino acids long. CDR3 sequence (DNA): TGTGCCAGCAGCGCCGGGACCACACAAGAGACCCAGTACTTC. This codes for CASSAGTTQETQYF.

At least ten counts were recorded for this clonotype. The chain combines TRBV15 with TRBJ1-1; no definite D call. The CDR3 has 11 residues. Trimming removed 6 bases at V and 10 bases at J, with 12 bases between. Germline CDR1 is LNHNV and CDR2 is YYDKDF (reference sequence). CDR3 in amino acids: CATRSGLGAFF. CDR3 nucleotide sequence: TGTGCCACCAGGTCCGGGCTTGGAGCTTTCTTT.

This clonotype was counted at least ten times. The chain recombines TRBV25-1 with TRBJ2-5; TRBD1 matches 8 bases. The CDR3 is 17 residues long. Germline CDR1 MGHDK, CDR2 SYGVNS. Germline trimming cut 2 bases from V and 4 bases from J; bases unmatched to any gene: 12. CDR3 protein: CASSEDPLDRGPETQYF. CDR3 nucleotide sequence: TGTGCCAGCAGTGAAGACCCTCTTGACAGGGGACCAGAGACCCAGTACTTC. The variable domain in full, completed from reference TRBV25-1 and TRBJ2-5, reads EADIYQTPRYLVIGTGKKITLECSQTMGHDKMYWYQQDPGMELHLIHYSYGVNSTEKGDLSSESTVSRIRTEHFPLTLESARPSHTSQYLCASSEDPLDRGPETQYFGPGTRLLVL.

This clonotype was seen a handful of times. The chain employs TRBV27 and TRBJ1-1; D unresolved. The V and J ends lost 3 bases and 0 bases respectively, with 5 bases between them. The CDR3 has 13 residues. Germline-derived CDR1 and CDR2 are MNHEY and SMNVEV (reference sequence). The CDR3 region is CASSFAMNTEAFF. The CDR3 DNA is TGTGCCAGCAGTTTCGCGATGAACACTGAAGCTTTCTTT.

Many counts were recorded for this clonotype. The rearrangement joins TRBV10-3 to TRBJ1-1; tentative D call: TRBD1 (6 bases). V gave up 0 bases and J gave up 2 bases, with 10 bases separating them. The CDR3 spans 15 residues. The germline CDR1 and CDR2 sequences are ENHRY and SYGVKD. The CDR3 region is CAISESRDINTEAFF. In DNA form, the CDR3 reads TGTGCCATCAGTGAGTCGAGGGACATAAACACTGAAGCTTTCTTT.

The sample holds a few counts of this clonotype. The chain employs TRBV5-5 and TRBJ1-1, with TRBD1 matching over 7 bases. Losses at the gene ends were 2 bases for V and 1 base for J; bases not matched to a gene: 2. This CDR3 has 14 amino acids. Germline V gives CDR1 SGHKS, CDR2 YYEKEE (reference sequence). This CDR3 is CASSFDRANTEAFF. DNA of the CDR3: TGTGCCAGCAGCTTCGACAGGGCGAACACTGAAGCTTTCTTT.

CDR3 residues: CASTRDASNVLTF. CDR3 in DNA: TGTGCCAGCACCCGTGATGCCTCCAACGTCCTGACTTTC. The rearrangement links TRBV28 to TRBJ2-6, with no clear D. The CDR3 is 13 residues long. V was cut by 7 bases and J by 8 bases, with 12 bases left in between. CDR1 and CDR2 from the germline V gene are MDHEN and SYDVKM.

The chain employs TRBV25-1 and TRBJ2-7; TRBD1 agrees at 7 bases. Germline CDR1 is MGHDK and CDR2 is SYGVNS. The CDR3 is made up of 12 amino acids. The junction had 5 bases not matched to a gene; V was cut back by 6 bases and J by 6 bases. Written as DNA, the CDR3 is TGTGCCAGCAGCGGGACAGTCGCCGAGCAGTACTTC. Its protein product is CASSGTVAEQYF.

This clonotype was found a few times. The V and J genes are TRBV27 and TRBJ2-3, with TRBD1 identical over 11 bases. V trimming: 3 bases; J trimming: 4 bases; junction bases outside the gene matches: 3. Germline values: CDR1 MNHEY, CDR2 SMNVEV (reference sequence). This CDR3 region has 15 residues. The DNA for the CDR3 is TGTGCCAGCAGTTTCGGACAGGGGGCGGCAGATACGCAGTATTTT. This gives the protein CASSFGQGAADTQYF.

This clonotype came up many times. This CDR3 reads CASSSPSQPQHF. As DNA, the CDR3 is TGTGCCAGCAGTTCCCCCAGCCAGCCCCAGCATTTT. The rearrangement joins TRBV12-3 or TRBV12-4 to TRBJ1-5; D not resolved. The V and J ends lost 4 bases and 7 bases respectively, with 8 bases between them. The CDR3 is 12 residues long.

This clonotype was detected ten times or more. The V gene is TRBV12-3 or TRBV12-4, the J gene TRBJ1-5; 9 bases are shared with TRBD1. The CDR3 spans 16 residues. Losses at the gene ends were 4 bases for V and 1 base for J; bases not matched to a gene: 5. The CDR3 sequence is CASSWGQGRSNQPQHF. The CDR3 nucleotides are TGTGCCAGCAGTTGGGGACAGGGACGAAGCAATCAGCCCCAGCATTTT.

In its sample, this clonotype was seen many times. V gene TRBV7-2 combines with J gene TRBJ2-7, with TRBD1 as a possible D gene (6 bases). The CDR3 sequence is 15 residues long. Germline CDR1 SGHTA, CDR2 FQGNSA. Trimming shortened V by 1 base and J by 2 bases, and 12 bases separated the two germline ends. The CDR3 region has the DNA TGTGCCAGCAGCTTAGACGGGACACTACCCTACGAGCAGTACTTC. Translated, it gives CASSLDGTLPYEQYF.

At least ten counts were recorded for this clonotype. The J gene is TRBJ1-5, the V gene TRBV28; tentative D call: TRBD1 (6 bases). The CDR3 contains 14 residues. The germline V gene encodes CDR1 MDHEN and CDR2 SYDVKM. Between the trimmed V and J ends, which lost 6 bases and 3 bases, there was a span of 12 bases. Written as DNA, the CDR3 is TGTGCCAGCAGCGCGGGACAAATCAATCAGCCCCAGCATTTT. Protein: CASSAGQINQPQHF.

This clonotype has just a few counts. The J gene is TRBJ2-6, the V gene TRBV7-3; D gene unclear. The CDR3 is made up of 15 amino acids. Germline assignment: CDR1 SGHTA and CDR2 FQGTGA. Trimming took 3 bases from V and 0 from J, leaving 6 bases between them. The CDR3 DNA reads as TGTGCCAGCAGCTTGATGCACTCTGGGGCCAACGTCCTGACTTTC. Translated, it gives CASSLMHSGANVLTF.

The CDR3 is CASKPGQSSGNTIYF. In DNA form, the CDR3 reads TGTGCCAGCAAGCCGGGACAGAGCTCTGGAAACACCATATATTTT. J is TRBJ1-3 and V is TRBV6-1, with 7 positions matching TRBD1. The length of the CDR3 is 15 residues. The germline gives CDR1 MNHNS, CDR2 SASEGT. The V gene end was trimmed by 7 bases and the J gene end by 0 bases; junction bases not matched to a gene: 6.

In its sample, this clonotype was seen many times. The genes are TRBV12-3 or TRBV12-4 and TRBJ2-2; 9 bases line up with TRBD2. V lost 2 bases and J lost 1; bases outside the gene matches: 8. CDR3 length: 18 amino acids. The CDR3, as DNA: TGTGCCAGCAGTTTATATCTAGCGGGATTGAGGAACACCGGGGAGCTGTTTTTT. Translated: CASSLYLAGLRNTGELFF.

This clonotype turned up a few times. This chain joins TRBV20-1 and TRBJ1-2; no clear D. Trimming stripped 0 bases from V and 4 bases from J, with 15 bases between. This CDR3 spans 15 amino acids. Germline values: CDR1 DFQATT, CDR2 SNEGSKA (reference sequence). Here the CDR3 DNA reads TGCAGTGCTAGAGATCAAAACCGAGGTGGCTATGGCTACACCTTC. It yields the protein CSARDQNRGGYGYTF.

This clonotype was counted between two and nine times. The chain uses TRBV7-8 and TRBJ2-7; D is ambiguous. The germline V and J ends were trimmed by 7 bases and 6 bases, with 13 bases remaining between them. The CDR3 runs 12 residues. Germline loops: CDR1 SGHVS, CDR2 FQNEAQ. The CDR3 DNA reads as TGTGCCAGCATGGGTAGCTCGGCCGAGCAGTACTTC. Amino acids: CASMGSSAEQYF.

Ten or more counts support this clonotype. The chain recombines TRBV7-2 with TRBJ1-2; TRBD1 agrees at 8 bases. The V segment lost 2 bases and the J segment 2 bases; nucleotides outside the gene matches: 4. CDR3 length: 15 amino acids. Germline V lookup: CDR1 SGHTA, CDR2 FQGNSA. The CDR3 bases are TGTGCCAGCAGCTTATGGCAGGGGGCGAACTATGGCTACACCTTC. Its translation: CASSLWQGANYGYTF.